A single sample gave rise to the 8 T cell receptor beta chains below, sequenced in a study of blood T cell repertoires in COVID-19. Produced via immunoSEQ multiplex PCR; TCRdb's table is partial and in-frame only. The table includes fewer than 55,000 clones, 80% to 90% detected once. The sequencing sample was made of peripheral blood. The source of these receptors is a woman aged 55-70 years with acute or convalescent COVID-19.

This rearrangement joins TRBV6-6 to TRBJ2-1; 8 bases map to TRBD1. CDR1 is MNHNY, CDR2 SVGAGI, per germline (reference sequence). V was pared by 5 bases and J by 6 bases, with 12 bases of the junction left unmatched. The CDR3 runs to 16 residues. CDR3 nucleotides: TGTGCCAGCAGTCAGGGACAGGCCCGAAAGCTCAATGAGCAGTTCTTC. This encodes CASSQGQARKLNEQFF.

This CDR3 reads CASSSGQHYGYTF. Here the CDR3 DNA reads TGTGCCAGCAGCTCGGGACAGCACTATGGCTACACCTTC. This chain connects TRBV5-4 to TRBJ1-2; TRBD1 agrees at 7 bases. The CDR3 spans 13 residues. Germline trimming cut 3 bases from V and 3 bases from J; bases unmatched to any gene: 2. Germline assignment: CDR1 SGHNT and CDR2 YYREEE (reference sequence). Filled out from reference TRBV5-4 and TRBJ1-2, the complete variable domain reads ETGVTQSPTHLIKTRGQQVTLRCSSQSGHNTVSWYQQALGQGPQFIFQYYREEENGRGNFPPRFSGLQFPNYSSELNVNALELDDSALYLCASSSGQHYGYTFGSGTRLTVV.

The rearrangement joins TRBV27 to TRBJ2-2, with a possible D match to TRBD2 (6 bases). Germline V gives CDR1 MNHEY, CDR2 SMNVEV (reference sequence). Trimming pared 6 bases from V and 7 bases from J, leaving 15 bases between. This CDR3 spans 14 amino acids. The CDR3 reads CASRRTGVNGELFF. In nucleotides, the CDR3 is TGTGCCAGCAGGCGGACGGGGGTGAACGGGGAGCTGTTTTTT.

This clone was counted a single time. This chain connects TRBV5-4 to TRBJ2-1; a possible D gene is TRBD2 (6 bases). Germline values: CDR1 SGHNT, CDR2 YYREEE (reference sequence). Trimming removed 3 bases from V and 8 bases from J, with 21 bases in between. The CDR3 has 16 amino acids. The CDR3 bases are TGTGCCAGCAGCTCCCGGCTAGGGGAAAGGAGGGATGAGCAGTTCTTC. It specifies CASSSRLGERRDEQFF. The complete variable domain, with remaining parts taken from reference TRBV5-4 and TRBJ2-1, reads ETGVTQSPTHLIKTRGQQVTLRCSSQSGHNTVSWYQQALGQGPQFIFQYYREEENGRGNFPPRFSGLQFPNYSSELNVNALELDDSALYLCASSSRLGERRDEQFFGPGTRLTVL.

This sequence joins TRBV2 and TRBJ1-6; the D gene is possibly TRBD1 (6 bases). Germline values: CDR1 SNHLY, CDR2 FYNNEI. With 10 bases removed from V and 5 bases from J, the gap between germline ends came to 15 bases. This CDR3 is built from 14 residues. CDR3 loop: CAIYRDKDNSPLHF. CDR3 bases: TGTGCCATTTACCGGGACAAAGATAATTCACCCCTCCACTTT.

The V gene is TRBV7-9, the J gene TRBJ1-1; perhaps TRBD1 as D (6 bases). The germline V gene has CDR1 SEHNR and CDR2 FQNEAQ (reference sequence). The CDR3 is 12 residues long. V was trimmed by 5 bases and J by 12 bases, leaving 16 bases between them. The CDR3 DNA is TGTGCCAGCAGCCCCCTAGGGGACATCCCTTTCTTT. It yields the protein CASSPLGDIPFF.

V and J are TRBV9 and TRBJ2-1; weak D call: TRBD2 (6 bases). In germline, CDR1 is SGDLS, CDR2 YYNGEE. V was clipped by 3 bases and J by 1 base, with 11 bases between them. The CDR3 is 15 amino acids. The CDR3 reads CASSDGGISYNEQFF. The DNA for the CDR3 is TGTGCCAGCAGCGATGGGGGGATTTCCTACAATGAGCAGTTCTTC.

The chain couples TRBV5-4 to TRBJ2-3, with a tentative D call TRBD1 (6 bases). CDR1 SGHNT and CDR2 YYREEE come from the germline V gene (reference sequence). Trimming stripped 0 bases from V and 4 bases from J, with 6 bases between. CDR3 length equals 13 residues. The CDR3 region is CASSLGTADTQYF. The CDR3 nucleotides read TGTGCCAGCAGCTTGGGGACAGCAGATACGCAGTATTTT.